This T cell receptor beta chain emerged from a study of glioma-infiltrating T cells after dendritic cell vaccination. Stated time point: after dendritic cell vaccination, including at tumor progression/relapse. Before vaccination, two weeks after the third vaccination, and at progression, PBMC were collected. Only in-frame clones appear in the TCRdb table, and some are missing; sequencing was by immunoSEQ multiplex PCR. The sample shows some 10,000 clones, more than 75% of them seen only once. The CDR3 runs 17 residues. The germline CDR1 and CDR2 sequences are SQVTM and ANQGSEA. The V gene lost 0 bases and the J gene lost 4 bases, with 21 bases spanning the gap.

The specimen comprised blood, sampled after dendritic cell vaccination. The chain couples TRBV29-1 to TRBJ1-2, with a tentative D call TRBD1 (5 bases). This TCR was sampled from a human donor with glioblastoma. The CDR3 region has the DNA TGCAGCGTTGAAGAACTTTTAGGTTTGGCAGGGCTCTATGGCTACACCTTC. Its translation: CSVEELLGLAGLYGYTF. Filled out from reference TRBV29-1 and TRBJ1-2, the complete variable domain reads SAVISQKPSRDICQRGTSLTIQCQVDSQVTMMFWYRQQPGQSLTLIATANQGSEATYESGFVIDKFPISRPNLTFSTLTVSNMSPEDSSIYLCSVEELLGLAGLYGYTFGSGTRLTVV.